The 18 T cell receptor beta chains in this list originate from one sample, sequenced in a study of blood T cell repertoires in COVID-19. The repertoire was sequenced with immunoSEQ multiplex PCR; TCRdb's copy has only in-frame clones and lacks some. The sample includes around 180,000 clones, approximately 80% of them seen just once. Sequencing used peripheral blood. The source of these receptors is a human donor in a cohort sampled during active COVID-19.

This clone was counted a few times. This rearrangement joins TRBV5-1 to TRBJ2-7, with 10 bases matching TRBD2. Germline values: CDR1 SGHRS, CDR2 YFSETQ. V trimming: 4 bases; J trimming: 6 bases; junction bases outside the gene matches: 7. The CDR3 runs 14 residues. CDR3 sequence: CASSPTSGDREQYF. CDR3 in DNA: TGCGCCAGCAGCCCTACTAGCGGGGACCGCGAGCAGTACTTC.

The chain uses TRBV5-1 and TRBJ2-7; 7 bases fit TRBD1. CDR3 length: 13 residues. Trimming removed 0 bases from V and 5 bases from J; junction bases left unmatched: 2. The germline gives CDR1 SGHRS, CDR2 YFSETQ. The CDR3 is CASSLGQGNEQYF. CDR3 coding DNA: TGCGCCAGCAGCTTGGGACAGGGAAACGAGCAGTACTTC.

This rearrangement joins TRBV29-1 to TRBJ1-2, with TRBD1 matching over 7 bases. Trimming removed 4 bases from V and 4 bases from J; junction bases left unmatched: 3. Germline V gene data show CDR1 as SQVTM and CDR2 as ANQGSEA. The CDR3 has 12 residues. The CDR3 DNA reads TGCAGCGTTGTTCAGGGGGTCTATGGCTACACCTTC. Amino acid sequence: CSVVQGVYGYTF.

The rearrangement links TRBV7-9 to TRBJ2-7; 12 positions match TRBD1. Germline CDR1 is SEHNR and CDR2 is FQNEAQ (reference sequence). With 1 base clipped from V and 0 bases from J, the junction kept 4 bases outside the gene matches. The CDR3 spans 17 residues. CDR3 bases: TGTGCCAGCAGCTTAGGTGGGACAGGGGGCCTCTCCTACGAGCAGTACTTC. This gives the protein CASSLGGTGGLSYEQYF.

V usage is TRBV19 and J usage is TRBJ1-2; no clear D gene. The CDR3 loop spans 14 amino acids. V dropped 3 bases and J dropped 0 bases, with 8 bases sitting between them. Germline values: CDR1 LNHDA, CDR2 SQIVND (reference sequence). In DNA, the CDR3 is TGTGCCAGTAGTATGGAGGCAACTAACTATGGCTACACCTTC. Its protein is CASSMEATNYGYTF.

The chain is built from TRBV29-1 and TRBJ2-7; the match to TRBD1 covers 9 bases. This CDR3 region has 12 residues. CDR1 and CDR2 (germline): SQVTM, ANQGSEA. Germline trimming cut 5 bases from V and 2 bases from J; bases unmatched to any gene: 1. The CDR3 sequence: CSVRQGAYEQYF. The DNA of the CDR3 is TGCAGCGTTAGACAGGGGGCCTACGAGCAGTACTTC.

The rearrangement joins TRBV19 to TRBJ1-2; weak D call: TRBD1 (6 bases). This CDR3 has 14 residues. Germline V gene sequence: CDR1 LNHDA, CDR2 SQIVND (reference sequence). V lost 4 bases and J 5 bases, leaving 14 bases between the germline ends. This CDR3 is CASSTNREWYGYTF. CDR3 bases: TGTGCCAGTAGTACCAACAGGGAATGGTATGGCTACACCTTC.

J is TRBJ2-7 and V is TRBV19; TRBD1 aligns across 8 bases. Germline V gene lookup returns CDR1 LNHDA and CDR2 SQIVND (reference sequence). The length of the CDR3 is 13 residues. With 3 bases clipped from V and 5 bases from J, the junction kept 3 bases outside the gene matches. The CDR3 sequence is CASSMTGANEQYF. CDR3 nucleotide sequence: TGTGCCAGTAGTATGACAGGGGCTAACGAGCAGTACTTC.

This CDR3 reads CASSREGASYEQYF. Written as DNA, the CDR3 is TGTGCCAGCAGCCGTGAGGGTGCCTCCTACGAGCAGTACTTC. The J gene is TRBJ2-7, the V gene TRBV3-1 (or the pseudogene TRBV3-2); maybe TRBD2 (5 bases). V was clipped by 4 bases and J by 0 bases, with 10 bases between them. This CDR3 region has 14 residues. CDR1 and CDR2 (germline): LGHDT, YNNKEL (reference sequence).

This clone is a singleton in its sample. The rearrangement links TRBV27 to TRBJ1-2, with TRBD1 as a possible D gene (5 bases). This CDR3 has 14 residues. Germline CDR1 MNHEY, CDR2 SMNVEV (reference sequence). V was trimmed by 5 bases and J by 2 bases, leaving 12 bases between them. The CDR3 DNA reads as TGTGCCAGCAGTCCCCGGGGGGGGAACTATGGCTACACCTTC. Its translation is CASSPRGGNYGYTF.

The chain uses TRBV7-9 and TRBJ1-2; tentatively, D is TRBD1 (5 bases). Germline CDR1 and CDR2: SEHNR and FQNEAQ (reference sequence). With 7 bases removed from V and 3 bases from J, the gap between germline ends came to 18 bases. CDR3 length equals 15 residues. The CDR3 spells CASINGAGTDYGYTF. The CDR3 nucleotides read TGTGCCAGCATTAATGGGGCAGGAACCGACTATGGCTACACCTTC.

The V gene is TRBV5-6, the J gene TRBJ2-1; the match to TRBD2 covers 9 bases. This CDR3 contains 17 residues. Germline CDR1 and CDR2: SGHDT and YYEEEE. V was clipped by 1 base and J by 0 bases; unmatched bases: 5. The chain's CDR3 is CASSLRAGGLSYNEQFF. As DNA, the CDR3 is TGTGCCAGCAGCTTGCGAGCGGGGGGCCTCTCCTACAATGAGCAGTTCTTC.

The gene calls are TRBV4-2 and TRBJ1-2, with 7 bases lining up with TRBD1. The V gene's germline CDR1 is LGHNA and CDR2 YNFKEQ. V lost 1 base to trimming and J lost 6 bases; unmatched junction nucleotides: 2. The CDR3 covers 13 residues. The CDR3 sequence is CASSQGQGNGYTF. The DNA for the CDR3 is TGTGCCAGCAGCCAAGGACAGGGCAATGGCTACACCTTC.

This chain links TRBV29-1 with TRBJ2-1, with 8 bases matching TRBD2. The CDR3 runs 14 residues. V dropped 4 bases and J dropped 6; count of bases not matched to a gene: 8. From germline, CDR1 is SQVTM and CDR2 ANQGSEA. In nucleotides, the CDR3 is TGCAGCGTTGGCGGGGGGCCCCCGGGCAATGAGCAGTTCTTC. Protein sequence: CSVGGGPPGNEQFF.

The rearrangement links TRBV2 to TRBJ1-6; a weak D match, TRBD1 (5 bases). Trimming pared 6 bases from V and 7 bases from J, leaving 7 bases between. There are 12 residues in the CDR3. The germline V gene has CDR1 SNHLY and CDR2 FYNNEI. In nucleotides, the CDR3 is TGTGCCAGCAGCAGGACAAATTCACCCCTCCACTTT. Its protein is CASSRTNSPLHF.

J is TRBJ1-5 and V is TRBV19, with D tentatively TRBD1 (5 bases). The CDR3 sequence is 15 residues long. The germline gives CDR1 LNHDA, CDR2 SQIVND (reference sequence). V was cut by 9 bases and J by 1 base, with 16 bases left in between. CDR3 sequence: CASLTGRGSNQPQHF. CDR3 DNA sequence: TGTGCCAGCCTTACCGGACGGGGGAGCAATCAGCCCCAGCATTTT.

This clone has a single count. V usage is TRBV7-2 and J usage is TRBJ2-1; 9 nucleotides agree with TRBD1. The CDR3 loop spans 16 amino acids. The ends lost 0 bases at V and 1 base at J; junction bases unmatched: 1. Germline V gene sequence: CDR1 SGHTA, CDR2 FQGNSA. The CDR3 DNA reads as TGTGCCAGCAGCTTAGCGGGGACAGGGTCCTACAATGAGCAGTTCTTC. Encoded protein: CASSLAGTGSYNEQFF. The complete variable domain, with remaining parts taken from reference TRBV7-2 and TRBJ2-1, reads GAGVSQSPSNKVTEKGKDVELRCDPISGHTALYWYRQSLGQGLEFLIYFQGNSAPDKSGLPSDRFSAERTGGSVSTLTIQRTQQEDSAVYLCASSLAGTGSYNEQFFGPGTRLTVL.

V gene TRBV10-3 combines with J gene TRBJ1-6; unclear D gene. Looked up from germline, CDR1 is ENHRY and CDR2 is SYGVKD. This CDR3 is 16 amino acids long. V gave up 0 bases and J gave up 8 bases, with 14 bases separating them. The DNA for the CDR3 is TGTGCCATCAGTGAGTCGAAACCACCCGAGGATTCACCCCTCCACTTT. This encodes CAISESKPPEDSPLHF.